Listed below are T cell receptor beta chains from one sample, sequenced in a study of control samples from healthy donors and cancer patients. Repertoires were generated with immunoSEQ multiplex PCR, while TCRdb's copy carries only in-frame clones and drops some. The sample includes 55,000 to 85,000 clones, over 85% of them seen just once. Sequencing was done on a sample of PBMCs. These receptors all come from a man aged 55 to 70 with lung cancer. The CDR3 runs from the conserved cysteine through the conserved F or W. Fields, in order: CDR3 DNA, CDR3 protein, J gene, V gene, D gene, clone size. A D gene is named only where the DNA matches it firmly. Where a row states a size, it is once, few, many or the class of an expanded clone; other rows omit it.

cdr3_nt: TGTGCCACCAGCAGAGCCTATTCTACGAACACTGAAGCTTTCTTT
cdr3_aa: CATSRAYSTNTEAFF
j_call: TRBJ1-1
v_call: TRBV15
d_call: -
clone_size: -

cdr3_nt: TGTGCCACCAGTGATTTCCCCGGGGCATCTAGCTACAATGAGCAGTTCTTC
cdr3_aa: CATSDFPGASSYNEQFF
j_call: TRBJ2-1
v_call: TRBV24-1
d_call: -
clone_size: -

cdr3_nt: TGTGCCACCAGTGACCCCCGGGGGGTGAATCAGCCCCAGCATTTT
cdr3_aa: CATSDPRGVNQPQHF
j_call: TRBJ1-5
v_call: TRBV24-1
d_call: -
clone_size: -

cdr3_nt: TGCGCCAGCAGAGTGCCCTATACCGGGAACACTGAAGCTTTCTTT
cdr3_aa: CASRVPYTGNTEAFF
j_call: TRBJ1-1
v_call: TRBV4-1
d_call: -
clone_size: -

cdr3_nt: TGTGCCAGCAGCTCAAGGGGCGGGGGGGCTTACGACTACAATGAGCAGTTCTTC
cdr3_aa: CASSSRGGGAYDYNEQFF
j_call: TRBJ2-1
v_call: TRBV7-8
d_call: TRBD2
clone_size: few

cdr3_nt: TGTGCCAGCAGCTCCCCACCAAATCAATCCTTC
cdr3_aa: CASSSPPNQSF
j_call: TRBJ2-7
v_call: TRBV7-2
d_call: -
clone_size: -

cdr3_nt: TGTGCCACCAGTGACCACGCCCGGTCAGGGGGGGATGGCTACACCTTC
cdr3_aa: CATSDHARSGGDGYTF
j_call: TRBJ1-2
v_call: TRBV24-1
d_call: TRBD1
clone_size: -

cdr3_nt: TGTGCCAGCAGTCCGAGGGACAGAACTGAAGCTTTCTTT
cdr3_aa: CASSPRDRTEAFF
j_call: TRBJ1-1
v_call: TRBV27
d_call: TRBD1
clone_size: -

cdr3_nt: TGTGCCACCAGTGCCTCGACAGGGAGCACAGATACGCAGTATTTT
cdr3_aa: CATSASTGSTDTQYF
j_call: TRBJ2-3
v_call: TRBV24-1
d_call: TRBD1
clone_size: few

cdr3_nt: TGTGCCGCCAACGATCGGGCTAGCGGGGGGGAATGTGCCGGGGAGCTGTTTTTT
cdr3_aa: CAANDRASGGECAGELFF
j_call: TRBJ2-2
v_call: TRBV24-1
d_call: TRBD2
clone_size: -

cdr3_nt: TGTGCCAGCAGCCAAGGTAGGGGGCTCAGGCAGCCCCAGCATTTT
cdr3_aa: CASSQGRGLRQPQHF
j_call: TRBJ1-5
v_call: TRBV3-1/TRBV3-2
d_call: TRBD1
clone_size: -

cdr3_nt: TGCGCCAGCAGCCCACTGACTGTTTCGAACACTGAAGCTTTCTTT
cdr3_aa: CASSPLTVSNTEAFF
j_call: TRBJ1-1
v_call: TRBV5-1
d_call: -
clone_size: -

cdr3_nt: TGTGCCAGCAGCTTGGCGGGTCGCACCGGGAATGAGCAGTTCTTC
cdr3_aa: CASSLAGRTGNEQFF
j_call: TRBJ2-1
v_call: TRBV5-6
d_call: -
clone_size: -

cdr3_nt: TGTGCCAGTAGTATTGGGTGGGCTCAAGAGACCCAGTACTTC
cdr3_aa: CASSIGWAQETQYF
j_call: TRBJ2-5
v_call: TRBV19
d_call: -
clone_size: -

cdr3_nt: TGTGCCAGCAGCCTTCAGGGCCCTGCTATGAACACTGAAGCTTTCTTT
cdr3_aa: CASSLQGPAMNTEAFF
j_call: TRBJ1-1
v_call: TRBV7-2
d_call: -
clone_size: -

cdr3_nt: TGTGCCAGCTCAGACGGGAGCAATCAGCCCCAGCATTTT
cdr3_aa: CASSDGSNQPQHF
j_call: TRBJ1-5
v_call: TRBV18
d_call: -
clone_size: -

cdr3_nt: TGTGCCTGGAGTGTTGCAGGGACAGCATACAATGAGCAGTTCTTC
cdr3_aa: CAWSVAGTAYNEQFF
j_call: TRBJ2-1
v_call: TRBV30
d_call: TRBD1
clone_size: -

cdr3_nt: TGTGCCATCAGTGAGTCAACAGGGGACGACACTGAAGCTTTCTTT
cdr3_aa: CAISESTGDDTEAFF
j_call: TRBJ1-1
v_call: TRBV10-3
d_call: TRBD1
clone_size: once

cdr3_nt: TGTGCCAGCAGCGGCCTAGGGGGACTTTCTGGAAACACCATATATTTT
cdr3_aa: CASSGLGGLSGNTIYF
j_call: TRBJ1-3
v_call: TRBV7-2
d_call: -
clone_size: -

cdr3_nt: TGTGCCAGCAGTGGACGGGAAGAAGGGGGAGATACGCAGTATTTT
cdr3_aa: CASSGREEGGDTQYF
j_call: TRBJ2-3
v_call: TRBV9
d_call: -
clone_size: -

cdr3_nt: TGTGCCACCAGTGCGAGTAACTATGGCTACACCTTC
cdr3_aa: CATSASNYGYTF
j_call: TRBJ1-2
v_call: TRBV24-1
d_call: -
clone_size: -

cdr3_nt: TGTGCCAGCAGCTACCGGCGGGGTGGGGAGACCCAGTACTTC
cdr3_aa: CASSYRRGGETQYF
j_call: TRBJ2-5
v_call: TRBV3-1/TRBV3-2
d_call: -
clone_size: -

cdr3_nt: TGTGCCAGCAGCGCCCTCTTGGGGGACTACAATGAGCAGTTCTTC
cdr3_aa: CASSALLGDYNEQFF
j_call: TRBJ2-1
v_call: TRBV9
d_call: -
clone_size: -

cdr3_nt: TGTGCCAGCACCCGGGCCACAGATACGCAGTATTTT
cdr3_aa: CASTRATDTQYF
j_call: TRBJ2-3
v_call: TRBV6-5
d_call: -
clone_size: few

cdr3_nt: TGTGCCAGCAGCTTAGCCCAGGGGGCTCAAGAGACCCAGTACTTC
cdr3_aa: CASSLAQGAQETQYF
j_call: TRBJ2-5
v_call: TRBV7-9
d_call: TRBD1
clone_size: -

cdr3_nt: TGTGCCAGCAGCCAACAACCCGGGGTTTCTATGAACACTGAAGCTTTCTTT
cdr3_aa: CASSQQPGVSMNTEAFF
j_call: TRBJ1-1
v_call: TRBV7-3
d_call: -
clone_size: -

cdr3_nt: TGTGCCAGCAGTCCCTCCGGGACAGCGAAAAACATTCAGTACTTC
cdr3_aa: CASSPSGTAKNIQYF
j_call: TRBJ2-4
v_call: TRBV6-5
d_call: TRBD1
clone_size: -

cdr3_nt: TGTGCCAGTAGTATCGGGGGGGAGGCGACCCAGTACTTC
cdr3_aa: CASSIGGEATQYF
j_call: TRBJ2-5
v_call: TRBV19
d_call: TRBD2
clone_size: once

cdr3_nt: TGTGCCAGCAGCCCATGGACAGGGAGTGGAGAGACCCAGTACTTC
cdr3_aa: CASSPWTGSGETQYF
j_call: TRBJ2-5
v_call: TRBV11-3
d_call: TRBD1
clone_size: -

cdr3_nt: TGTGCCAGCAGCTTGGCTTGGAATGAGCAGTTCTTC
cdr3_aa: CASSLAWNEQFF
j_call: TRBJ2-1
v_call: TRBV5-6
d_call: -
clone_size: once

cdr3_nt: TGTGCCAGCAGTTTTGGGGAGACCCAGTACTTC
cdr3_aa: CASSFGETQYF
j_call: TRBJ2-5
v_call: TRBV12-3/TRBV12-4
d_call: -
clone_size: -

cdr3_nt: TGTGCCACCAGCAGAGATTCTAGGACTCAGGGGTTCGGGACCCAGTACTTC
cdr3_aa: CATSRDSRTQGFGTQYF
j_call: TRBJ2-5
v_call: TRBV15
d_call: -
clone_size: -

cdr3_nt: TGTGCCAGCAAGAACCGGGACAGGCTCTACGAGCAGTACTTC
cdr3_aa: CASKNRDRLYEQYF
j_call: TRBJ2-7
v_call: TRBV6-5
d_call: TRBD1
clone_size: -

cdr3_nt: TGTGCCAGCCGATCGAGGCAGGGGGTGACAGATACGCAGTATTTT
cdr3_aa: CASRSRQGVTDTQYF
j_call: TRBJ2-3
v_call: TRBV19
d_call: TRBD1
clone_size: -

cdr3_nt: TGTGCCAGCAGCTTAGCGGGGCCAGGAGAGACCCAGTACTTC
cdr3_aa: CASSLAGPGETQYF
j_call: TRBJ2-5
v_call: TRBV7-2
d_call: -
clone_size: -

cdr3_nt: TGTGCCAGCAGCGAGGGGACAGAGTATTATGGCTACACCTTC
cdr3_aa: CASSEGTEYYGYTF
j_call: TRBJ1-2
v_call: TRBV25-1
d_call: TRBD1
clone_size: -

cdr3_nt: TGTGCCAGCAGACTCGCTTCTTTAAACACTGAAGCTTTCTTT
cdr3_aa: CASRLASLNTEAFF
j_call: TRBJ1-1
v_call: TRBV6-5
d_call: -
clone_size: -

cdr3_nt: TGTGCCAGCAGTGAGCAGCAGGGAGGAAACACTGAAGCTTTCTTT
cdr3_aa: CASSEQQGGNTEAFF
j_call: TRBJ1-1
v_call: TRBV2
d_call: -
clone_size: -

cdr3_nt: TGTGCCAGCAGCATTCAGGGGGTTGACACTGAAGCTTTCTTT
cdr3_aa: CASSIQGVDTEAFF
j_call: TRBJ1-1
v_call: TRBV9
d_call: TRBD1
clone_size: -

cdr3_nt: TGTGCCAGCAGCCAAGTAAGGGGAGGGGTTTTCAACAATGAGCAGTTCTTC
cdr3_aa: CASSQVRGGVFNNEQFF
j_call: TRBJ2-1
v_call: TRBV14
d_call: TRBD2
clone_size: once

cdr3_nt: TGTGCCAGCAGCTTACTGGAGGGACAGAAAAACTATGGCTACACCTTC
cdr3_aa: CASSLLEGQKNYGYTF
j_call: TRBJ1-2
v_call: TRBV7-9
d_call: TRBD1
clone_size: -

cdr3_nt: TGTGCCTGGAGTGACGGGAGTCAGCCCCAGCATTTT
cdr3_aa: CAWSDGSQPQHF
j_call: TRBJ1-5
v_call: TRBV30
d_call: -
clone_size: few

cdr3_nt: TGTGCCAGCAGCTTAGGGGGGGCAAATGAGCAGTTCTTC
cdr3_aa: CASSLGGANEQFF
j_call: TRBJ2-1
v_call: TRBV7-9
d_call: -
clone_size: few

cdr3_nt: TGTGCCAGCAGCCCAGACCGGGGCGGAGGTACAGATACGCAGTATTTT
cdr3_aa: CASSPDRGGGTDTQYF
j_call: TRBJ2-3
v_call: TRBV7-3
d_call: -
clone_size: -

cdr3_nt: TGTGCCTGGAGTGTACTCGGATTGGGAGAGGAGCAGTTCTTC
cdr3_aa: CAWSVLGLGEEQFF
j_call: TRBJ2-1
v_call: TRBV30
d_call: -
clone_size: -

cdr3_nt: TGTGCCAGCAGCCGTCAAGAGACCCAGTACTTC
cdr3_aa: CASSRQETQYF
j_call: TRBJ2-5
v_call: TRBV5-4
d_call: -
clone_size: -

cdr3_nt: TGTGCCAGCCTTGCCGGGACAGACTATAATTCACCCCTCCACTTT
cdr3_aa: CASLAGTDYNSPLHF
j_call: TRBJ1-6
v_call: TRBV19
d_call: TRBD1
clone_size: -

cdr3_nt: TGTGCCAGCAGCTATTGGACAGTCCAAGAGACCCAGTACTTC
cdr3_aa: CASSYWTVQETQYF
j_call: TRBJ2-5
v_call: TRBV3-1/TRBV3-2
d_call: -
clone_size: -

cdr3_nt: TGTGCCAGCAGTCCGGGACGGAACAATCAGCCCCAGCATTTT
cdr3_aa: CASSPGRNNQPQHF
j_call: TRBJ1-5
v_call: TRBV7-8
d_call: -
clone_size: -

cdr3_nt: TGTGCCAGCAGCTTAAACCGGGGCTCATACAATGAGCAGTTCTTC
cdr3_aa: CASSLNRGSYNEQFF
j_call: TRBJ2-1
v_call: TRBV7-2
d_call: -
clone_size: -

cdr3_nt: TGTGCCAGCTCACCCCGGGACAGGGGTCCCCGCACAGATACGCAGTATTTT
cdr3_aa: CASSPRDRGPRTDTQYF
j_call: TRBJ2-3
v_call: TRBV18
d_call: TRBD1
clone_size: -

cdr3_nt: TGCAGTAAAAGGGGCCAAGAGACCCAGTACTTC
cdr3_aa: CSKRGQETQYF
j_call: TRBJ2-5
v_call: TRBV20-1
d_call: -
clone_size: -

cdr3_nt: TGTGCCAGCAGCACAGGGGCATGGTCCTATAATTCACCCCTCCACTTT
cdr3_aa: CASSTGAWSYNSPLHF
j_call: TRBJ1-6
v_call: TRBV11-2
d_call: TRBD1
clone_size: -

cdr3_nt: TGCGCCAGCGCGTGGGAGCGGAATCAGCCCCAGCATTTT
cdr3_aa: CASAWERNQPQHF
j_call: TRBJ1-5
v_call: TRBV10-2
d_call: -
clone_size: -

cdr3_nt: TGTGCCAGCAGCTCCGGCGGAAGTCAGCCCCAGCATTTT
cdr3_aa: CASSSGGSQPQHF
j_call: TRBJ1-5
v_call: TRBV7-2
d_call: -
clone_size: -